This T cell receptor (beta chain) derives from a study of blood T cells in healthy people across ages. Study-level results: Naive CD4+ cell counts and diversity both ran higher in long-lived than in aged donors. A roughly linear fall in TCR beta diversity per million T cells was seen with increasing age. Lack of knowledge of donor CMV status possibly confounded expanded clonotype changes.

Per sample, at least 5 micrograms of total RNA were extracted. This clonotype was seen a handful of times. Its matching antigen is unknown. Germline V gene lookup returns CDR1 MNHEY and CDR2 SVGEGT. After removal of 1 base from V and 6 bases from J, the junction contained 4 bases not matched to a gene. CDR3 length equals 14 residues. A second roughly 6 to 12 cycle PCR used barcoded and J-beta primers. TCRdb re-called the 5' RACE reads through MiXCR, storing one row per CDR3 protein. The sample has fewer than 2 million distinct CDR3 sequences; around 40% are singletons. The specimen sequenced was blood. This clonotype originated in a human donor in good health. The chain uses TRBV6-2 or TRBV6-3 and TRBJ1-2, with TRBD1 identical over 8 bases. Here the CDR3 reads CASSYFRGLDGYTF. CDR3 coding DNA: TGTGCCAGCAGTTACTTCAGGGGGCTTGATGGCTACACCTTC.